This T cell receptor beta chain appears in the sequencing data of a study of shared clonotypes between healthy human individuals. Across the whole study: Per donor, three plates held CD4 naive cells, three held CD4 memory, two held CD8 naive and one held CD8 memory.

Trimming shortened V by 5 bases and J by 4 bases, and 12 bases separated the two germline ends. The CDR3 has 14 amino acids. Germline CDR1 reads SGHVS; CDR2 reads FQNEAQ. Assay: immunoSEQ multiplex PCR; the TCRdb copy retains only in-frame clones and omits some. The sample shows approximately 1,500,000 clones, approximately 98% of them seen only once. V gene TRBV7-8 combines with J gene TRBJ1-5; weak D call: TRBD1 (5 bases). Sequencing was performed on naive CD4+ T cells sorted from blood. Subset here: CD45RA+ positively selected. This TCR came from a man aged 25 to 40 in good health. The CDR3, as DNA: TGTGCCAGCAGCCCCGGGACCGAGAATCAGCCCCAGCATTTT. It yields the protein CASSPGTENQPQHF.